The 19 T cell receptor beta chains below come from one sample, sequenced in a study of CD8 T cells in ankylosing spondylitis. TCRdb fed the 5' RACE reads into MiXCR, producing one record per CDR3 protein. Of about 200,000 distinct CDR3 sequences in the sample, under 30% are singletons; the top ten hold more than 6.5%. The source material was blood, either unsorted or a sorted T cell fraction (not recorded which). All receptors derive from a male donor with ankylosing spondylitis or in good health (not recorded which).

This chain joins TRBV29-1 and TRBJ2-5, with a weak D call TRBD1 (6 bases). Between the trimmed V and J ends, which lost 6 bases and 1 base, there was a span of 12 bases. Germline V gives CDR1 SQVTM, CDR2 ANQGSEA. The CDR3 totals 13 residues. CDR3 amino acids: CSVHRTAQETQYF. CDR3 in DNA: TGCAGCGTACATAGGACAGCCCAAGAGACCCAGTACTTC.

This clonotype was picked up many times. One junction end does not reproduce the germline sequence, and a read error may be involved. The gene calls are TRBV7-7 and TRBJ2-3; D not certain. This CDR3 has 16 amino acids. Germline V gene lookup returns CDR1 SSHAT and CDR2 FNYEAQ (reference sequence). The CDR3 coding sequence is TGTGCTAGCAGCTTATGCCGTCCTAAACGCGGCGATACGCAGTATTTT. It encodes CASSLCRPKRGDTQYF.

This chain links TRBV20-1 with TRBJ2-5; 13 positions match TRBD2. J lost 4 bases, V lost 1 base, and 6 bases had no gene match. Germline V CDR1 and CDR2: DFQATT, SNEGSKA (reference sequence). CDR3 length: 16 amino acids. The CDR3 loop is CSARVLAGGYGETQYF. In DNA, the CDR3 is TGCAGTGCTAGAGTACTAGCGGGAGGGTATGGAGAGACCCAGTACTTC.

This clonotype was detected many times. The chain joins TRBV4-1 to TRBJ1-2; D perhaps matches TRBD1 (5 bases). Trimming removed 6 bases from V and 0 bases from J, with 14 bases in between. Germline values: CDR1 MGHRA, CDR2 YSYEKL. This CDR3 has 15 residues. Here the CDR3 reads CASRGVGEANYGYTF. The DNA for the CDR3 is TGCGCCAGCAGAGGTGTGGGGGAGGCTAACTATGGCTACACCTTC.

Only a few counts were recorded for this clonotype. The gene calls are TRBV29-1 and TRBJ2-1, with a weak D call TRBD2 (6 bases). V was shortened by 1 base and J by 5 bases, with 9 bases between the two germline ends. The CDR3 length is 13 residues. Germline lookup yields CDR1 SQVTM and CDR2 ANQGSEA. CDR3 amino acids: CSVEGGAHNEQFF. CDR3 nucleotides: TGCAGCGTTGAAGGCGGGGCCCACAATGAGCAGTTCTTC.

J is TRBJ2-7 and V is TRBV29-1; D is tentatively TRBD1 or TRBD2 (5 bases each). The CDR3 extends over 12 amino acids. Germline-derived CDR1 and CDR2 are SQVTM and ANQGSEA. Trimming took 6 bases from V and 3 from J, leaving 12 bases between them. CDR3: CSVGTAGYEQYF. CDR3 nucleotide sequence: TGCAGCGTCGGGACGGCCGGCTACGAGCAGTACTTC.

V gene TRBV7-9 combines with J gene TRBJ2-5, with 8 bases matching TRBD1. This CDR3 contains 14 residues. V shed 5 bases and J 4 bases; nucleotides not matched to a gene: 6. Germline CDR1 SEHNR, CDR2 FQNEAQ (reference sequence). The CDR3 DNA reads TGTGCCAGCAGCCGCGGACAGGGACCAGAGACCCAGTACTTC. This sequence encodes CASSRGQGPETQYF. The whole variable domain, remainder taken from reference TRBV7-9 and TRBJ2-5, is DTGVSQNPRHKITKRGQNVTFRCDPISEHNRLYWYRQTLGQGPEFLTYFQNEAQLEKSRLLSDRFSAERPKGSFSTLEIQRTEQGDSAMYLCASSRGQGPETQYFGPGTRLLVL.

V is TRBV20-1 and J is TRBJ2-1, with TRBD2 matching 10 bases. The germline V gene has CDR1 DFQATT and CDR2 SNEGSKA (reference sequence). The CDR3 covers 14 residues. Trimming removed 2 bases from V and 7 bases from J; junction bases left unmatched: 5. In nucleotides, the CDR3 is TGCAGTGCTAGACTAGCGGGAGTTCGGAATGAGCAGTTCTTC. Protein sequence: CSARLAGVRNEQFF.

This clonotype has a single count. The chain employs TRBV5-1 and TRBJ2-1; a possible D gene is TRBD1 (6 bases). Per the germline V gene, CDR1 is SGHRS and CDR2 is YFSETQ. The V end was cut by 3 bases, the J end by 3 bases, with 10 bases between. CDR3 length equals 14 residues. Here the CDR3 reads CASSSRGDYNEQFF. The CDR3 DNA sequence: TGCGCCAGCAGCTCCAGGGGCGACTACAATGAGCAGTTCTTC.

The gene calls are TRBV20-1 and TRBJ1-1; the match to TRBD1 covers 8 bases. This CDR3 is built from 14 residues. Germline lookup yields CDR1 DFQATT and CDR2 SNEGSKA (reference sequence). Trimming at V came to 2 bases and at J to 1 base, leaving 3 bases not matched to a gene. CDR3 coding DNA: TGCAGTGCTAGACAGACAGGGGCGAACACTGAAGCTTTCTTT. It translates to CSARQTGANTEAFF.

This clonotype was found many times. The rearrangement uses TRBV5-6 and TRBJ2-7; the D is unclear. The CDR3 runs 12 residues. Per the germline V gene, CDR1 is SGHDT and CDR2 is YYEEEE. The ends were cut back, 7 bases at V and 2 bases at J, with 10 bases in the middle. The CDR3 reads CASSMGTYEQYF. Here the CDR3 DNA reads TGTGCCAGCTCCATGGGGACCTACGAGCAGTACTTC.

On this clonotype itself: This clone may be a read error of a much larger clone one base away. The V gene is TRBV11-2, the J gene TRBJ1-5; weak D call: TRBD1 (6 bases). Germline-derived CDR1 and CDR2 are SGHAT and FQNNGV. This CDR3 is built from 14 residues. Here the CDR3 DNA reads TGTGACAGCAGCCGAGGGGGGGGCCTACAGCCCCAGCATTTT. It translates to CDSSRGGGLQPQHF.

This clonotype was recorded at least ten times. The chain links TRBV6-5 to TRBJ2-5, with a weak D call TRBD2 (6 bases). Germline V CDR1 and CDR2: MNHEY, SVGAGI. The CDR3 is made up of 11 amino acids. Between the trimmed V and J ends, which lost 4 bases and 10 bases, there was a span of 10 bases. The CDR3 is CASSSGLRQYF. The CDR3, as DNA: TGTGCCAGCAGTTCGGGACTCCGCCAGTACTTC.

This clonotype was counted ten times or more. This chain joins TRBV29-1 and TRBJ2-5; maybe TRBD2 (6 bases). CDR3 size: 12 residues. Trimming stripped 4 bases from V and 4 bases from J, with 10 bases between. Germline CDR1 and CDR2: SQVTM and ANQGSEA. For the CDR3, the DNA is TGCAGCGTTGGCCCGGGACTAGAGACCCAGTACTTC. It specifies CSVGPGLETQYF.

This clonotype has at least ten counts. J is TRBJ2-2 and V is TRBV12-3 or TRBV12-4, with a weak D call TRBD2 (6 bases). This CDR3 comprises 16 residues. Trimming left V 1 base short and J 0 bases short, with 9 bases between. The CDR3 is CASSLGGTANTGELFF. The DNA of the CDR3 is TGTGCCAGCAGTTTAGGCGGGACGGCGAACACCGGGGAGCTGTTTTTT.

This clonotype was counted many times. The chain is built from TRBV28 and TRBJ1-5; D call uncertain. V lost 6 bases, J lost 7 bases, and 13 bases lay in between. This CDR3 region has 13 residues. Per the germline V gene, CDR1 is MDHEN and CDR2 is SYDVKM. The CDR3 nucleotides read TGTGCCAGCAGCACCCCGGGTCGGCAGCCCCAGCATTTT. Protein product: CASSTPGRQPQHF.

As regards this clonotype: The junction differs from germline at one of its ends, possibly a read error. The J gene is TRBJ2-7, the V gene TRBV5-1; no clear D. CDR1 is SGHRS, CDR2 YFSETQ, per germline. CDR3 length: 13 amino acids. CDR3 sequence (DNA): TGCACCAGCCCAAACCATGACTCCTACGAGCAGTACTTC. Translated: CTSPNHDSYEQYF. The variable domain in full, completed from reference TRBV5-1 and TRBJ2-7, reads KAGVTQTPRYLIKTRGQQVTLSCSPISGHRSVSWYQQTPGQGLQFLFEYFSETQRNKGNFPGRFSGRQFSNSRSEMNVSTLELGDSALYLCTSPNHDSYEQYFGPGTRLTVT.

The rearrangement links TRBV20-1 to TRBJ1-2; no firm D call. Germline V gene lookup returns CDR1 DFQATT and CDR2 SNEGSKA (reference sequence). V lost 1 base, J lost 2 bases, and 8 bases lay in between. CDR3 size: 13 residues. The CDR3 nucleotides are TGCAGTGCTAGAGTTAGGCAGAACTATGGCTACACCTTC. Translating gives CSARVRQNYGYTF.

This sequence joins TRBV10-1 and TRBJ2-5; 9 bases align to TRBD1. The V gene's germline CDR1 is WNHNN and CDR2 SYGVQD (reference sequence). Trimming took 3 bases from V and 7 from J; bases not matched to a gene: 3. The CDR3 is made up of 13 amino acids. The CDR3 spells CASSDTGGLTQYF. The CDR3 DNA reads as TGCGCCAGCAGTGACACAGGGGGCTTGACCCAGTACTTC.